This paragraph covers one TCR beta chain sequence. This record comes from a study of blood T cell repertoires in COVID-19. Study-level background: Specimens from acute and convalescent COVID-19 originated in the United States, Italy and Spain. T cells, B-cell-depleted T cells, or PBMCs provided the cDNA or gDNA that served as material.

Authors' analysis steps: The assay estimated nucleated cells by amplifying reference gene primers. The protocol was immunoSEQ multiplex PCR, while the TCRdb copy is restricted to in-frame clones and leaves out a portion. The V and J calls and the clone size are those of that table, but D and trimming were determined from the DNA. Here the sample spans under 100,000 clones, around 90% being singletons. Patients in Seattle were enrolled during active infection, then followed longitudinally. Sequenced sample: peripheral blood. The TCR comes from a man in his sixties with COVID-19, enrolled during active disease.

The chain's CDR3 is CASSLGAIYGYTF. CDR3 DNA sequence: TGTGCCAGCAGCCTGGGGGCGATCTATGGCTACACCTTC. The chain carries TRBV3-1 (or the pseudogene TRBV3-2) and TRBJ1-2, with a weak D call TRBD1 (6 bases). Trimming shortened V by 4 bases and J by 4 bases, and 10 bases separated the two germline ends. This CDR3 is 13 amino acids long. The germline V gene encodes CDR1 LGHDT and CDR2 YNNKEL (reference sequence).